These 16 T cell receptor beta chains came from one sample sequenced in a study of blood T cell repertoires in COVID-19. The assay was immunoSEQ multiplex PCR, and TCRdb's table has in-frame clones only and misses some. The sample has around 95,000 clones, 80% to 95% seen once. Material for sequencing was peripheral blood. The receptor set was obtained from a man aged 45-60 years with active COVID-19.

This sequence joins TRBV9 and TRBJ1-5; D is unresolved. CDR1 and CDR2 (germline): SGDLS, YYNGEE. V lost 3 bases, J lost 4 bases, and 14 bases lay in between. The CDR3 spans 15 residues. This chain's CDR3 is CASSESFLLNQPQHF. The CDR3 DNA reads as TGTGCCAGCAGCGAGTCCTTCCTACTTAATCAGCCCCAGCATTTT.

The V and J genes are TRBV7-9 and TRBJ1-2; maybe TRBD1 (6 bases). CDR3 length: 15 amino acids. Germline V gene data show CDR1 as SEHNR and CDR2 as FQNEAQ (reference sequence). V lost 2 bases to trimming and J lost 6 bases, with 16 bases between them. The CDR3 bases are TGTGCCAGCAGCTTAAAGTCCCAGGGGTTGAATGGCTACACCTTC. Translation gives CASSLKSQGLNGYTF.

The J gene is TRBJ1-6, the V gene TRBV6-2 or TRBV6-3; D uncertain. The CDR3 has 15 amino acids. Germline V gene sequence: CDR1 MNHEY, CDR2 SVGEGT. The V gene lost 0 bases and the J gene lost 6 bases, with 9 bases spanning the gap. Here the CDR3 reads CASSYSAGPNSPLHF. The CDR3 DNA follows: TGTGCCAGCAGTTACTCAGCGGGCCCTAATTCACCCCTCCACTTT.

The V and J genes are TRBV6-2 or TRBV6-3 and TRBJ2-1; the D is unclear. V was shortened by 5 bases and J by 0 bases, with 11 bases between the two germline ends. The CDR3 length is 15 residues. Germline CDR1 reads MNHEY; CDR2 reads SVGEGT. Written as DNA, the CDR3 is TGTGCCAGCAGTAAACTGCTAAGCTCCTACAATGAGCAGTTCTTC. The encoded protein is CASSKLLSSYNEQFF.

The chain recombines TRBV5-8 with TRBJ2-2; D perhaps matches TRBD1 (5 bases). The CDR3 is made up of 17 amino acids. From germline, CDR1 is SGHTS and CDR2 YDEGEE. Trimming took 0 bases from V and 0 from J, leaving 12 bases between them. The CDR3 sequence is CASSLGQGRANTGELFF. The CDR3 DNA sequence: TGTGCCAGCAGCTTGGGTCAGGGAAGAGCGAACACCGGGGAGCTGTTTTTT.

Here the CDR3 DNA reads TGTGCCAGCAGCCTCTCACAGGATTCTAACCAGTACTTC. Protein product: CASSLSQDSNQYF. This sequence joins TRBV3-1 (or the pseudogene TRBV3-2) and TRBJ2-5; a weak D match, TRBD1 (5 bases). V gave up 4 bases and J gave up 10 bases, with 16 bases separating them. This CDR3 has 13 residues. Germline V gene lookup returns CDR1 LGHDT and CDR2 YNNKEL (reference sequence).

This chain connects TRBV3-1 (or the pseudogene TRBV3-2) to TRBJ2-1, with 7 bases matching TRBD1. Per germline, CDR1 LGHDT and CDR2 YNNKEL (reference sequence). J gave up 8 bases and V 5 bases, and 12 bases lay outside the gene matches. The CDR3 spans 15 residues. CDR3 DNA: TGTGCCAGCAGCTACTTAGCTTCAGGGGGACATGAGCAGTTCTTC. It yields the protein CASSYLASGGHEQFF.

V gene TRBV2 combines with J gene TRBJ2-3; unclear D gene. Germline V gene sequence: CDR1 SNHLY, CDR2 FYNNEI. V was shortened by 11 bases and J by 7 bases, with 13 bases between the two germline ends. The CDR3 length is 11 residues. CDR3 in amino acids: CACLNSNTQYF. CDR3 coding DNA: TGTGCCTGCCTGAACTCCAATACGCAGTATTTT.

V gene TRBV5-1 combines with J gene TRBJ1-3; the D gene is possibly TRBD1 (6 bases). Germline V gene sequence: CDR1 SGHRS, CDR2 YFSETQ. Between the trimmed V and J ends, which lost 1 base and 0 bases, there was a span of 8 bases. CDR3 length: 15 residues. In DNA, the CDR3 is TGCGCCAGCAGCTTGACAGGGCTCTCTGGAAACACCATATATTTT. This codes for CASSLTGLSGNTIYF.

V usage is TRBV7-9 and J usage is TRBJ2-1; D might be TRBD2 (5 bases). V was cut by 5 bases and J by 1 base, with 15 bases left in between. Germline V gene data show CDR1 as SEHNR and CDR2 as FQNEAQ (reference sequence). The CDR3 runs to 16 residues. The CDR3 sequence: CASSPSYGESYNEQFF. For the CDR3, the DNA is TGTGCCAGCAGCCCCTCCTACGGGGAGTCCTACAATGAGCAGTTCTTC.

The chain couples TRBV18 to TRBJ1-6; possible D gene TRBD1, 5 bases. V lost 3 bases, J lost 8 bases, and 11 bases lay in between. CDR3 length: 14 residues. CDR1 KGHSH and CDR2 LQKENI come from the germline V gene. This CDR3 is CASSPRTSDSPLHF. The CDR3 DNA reads as TGTGCCAGCTCACCTCGGACATCGGATTCACCCCTCCACTTT. Supplemented by reference TRBV18 and TRBJ1-6, the full variable domain reads NAGVMQNPRHLVRRRGQEARLRCSPMKGHSHVYWYRQLPEEGLKFMVYLQKENIIDESGMPKERFSAEFPKEGPSILRIQQVVRGDSAAYFCASSPRTSDSPLHFGNGTRLTVT.

The V gene is TRBV30, the J gene TRBJ1-2; D is perhaps TRBD1 (6 bases). Germline assignment: CDR1 GTSNPN and CDR2 SVGIG (reference sequence). CDR3 length equals 13 residues. The V end lost 0 bases, the J end lost 11 bases, and 16 bases lay between the germline ends. CDR3 residues: CAWSVNPGVVYTF. The CDR3 nucleotides are TGTGCCTGGAGTGTTAATCCAGGGGTCGTTTACACCTTC.

The count of this clone is one. The chain employs TRBV11-2 and TRBJ1-6, with D uncertain. V gave up 1 base and J gave up 5 bases, with 9 bases separating them. The CDR3 extends over 15 amino acids. Per germline, CDR1 SGHAT and CDR2 FQNNGV. CDR3 in DNA: TGTGCCAGCAGCTTAGTATCTCCGGATAATTCACCCCTCCACTTT. This codes for CASSLVSPDNSPLHF.

The chain employs TRBV7-2 and TRBJ2-2; D perhaps matches TRBD1 (6 bases). Germline V gene lookup returns CDR1 SGHTA and CDR2 FQGNSA. This CDR3 has 15 amino acids. V shed 4 bases and J shed 1 base, with 10 bases lying between them. The CDR3 region is CASSSQGQNTGELFF. CDR3 bases: TGTGCCAGCAGCTCACAGGGACAGAACACCGGGGAGCTGTTTTTT.

This chain connects TRBV5-1 to TRBJ2-5; D remains ambiguous. The V end lost 1 base, the J end lost 5 bases, and 3 bases lay between the germline ends. The CDR3 is 11 residues long. Germline-derived CDR1 and CDR2 are SGHRS and YFSETQ. DNA of the CDR3: TGCGCCAGCAGCTTGCAGGAGACCCAGTACTTC. Translating it yields CASSLQETQYF.

The rearrangement links TRBV18 to TRBJ1-1; 7 nucleotides match TRBD1. The CDR3 has 15 residues. The ends lost 6 bases at V and 0 bases at J; junction bases unmatched: 7. Germline V CDR1 and CDR2: KGHSH, LQKENI. The CDR3 sequence is CASSPGQYMNTEAFF. The CDR3 DNA sequence: TGTGCCAGCTCCCCGGGACAGTACATGAACACTGAAGCTTTCTTT.